These 27 T cell receptor beta chains share one sample of origin, sequenced in a study of T cell responses to AZD1222 COVID-19 vaccine. Some clones are missing from TCRdb's copy, which holds only in-frame ones; the method was immunoSEQ multiplex PCR. This sample has some 110,000 clones, with roughly 88% found just once. The material was peripheral blood, obtained 28 days after the second AZD1222 dose. These receptor sequences come from an adult who received the AZD1222 COVID-19 vaccine.

The J gene is TRBJ2-1, the V gene TRBV28, with TRBD2 identical over 7 bases. Unmatched junction bases numbered 10, after V lost 7 bases and J lost 4 bases. The germline V gene has CDR1 MDHEN and CDR2 SYDVKM. This CDR3 is 15 amino acids long. Here the CDR3 DNA reads TGTGCCAGCATCACCGCCAGGCGGGGGTACAATGAGCAGTTCTTC. Translation: CASITARRGYNEQFF. The entire variable domain, with the rest obtained from reference TRBV28 and TRBJ2-1, is as follows: DVKVTQSSRYLVKRTGEKVFLECVQDMDHENMFWYRQDPGLGLRLIYFSYDVKMKEKGDIPEGYSVSREKKERFSLILESASTNQTSMYLCASITARRGYNEQFFGPGTRLTVL.

V gene TRBV5-5 combines with J gene TRBJ1-3; 7 bases align to TRBD1. The V segment lost 1 base and the J segment 4 bases; nucleotides outside the gene matches: 11. CDR1 and CDR2 from the germline V gene are SGHKS and YYEKEE (reference sequence). This CDR3 has 17 amino acids. The CDR3 spells CASSLYPDRAIGNTIYF. The DNA for the CDR3 is TGTGCCAGCAGCTTGTACCCCGACAGGGCCATCGGAAACACCATATATTTT.

The genes are TRBV7-2 and TRBJ1-1, with a weak D call TRBD1 (6 bases). The germline V and J ends were trimmed by 0 bases and 1 base, with 6 bases remaining between them. The CDR3 contains 14 residues. CDR1 and CDR2 (germline): SGHTA, FQGNSA. The CDR3 nucleotides are TGTGCCAGCAGCTTAGCGACAGGGAACACTGAAGCTTTCTTT. Encoded protein: CASSLATGNTEAFF.

V is TRBV5-1 and J is TRBJ2-2; the match to TRBD1 covers 8 bases. V shed 4 bases, J shed 1 base, and the junction held 15 bases outside the gene matches. The CDR3 runs 19 residues. CDR1 and CDR2 (germline): SGHRS, YFSETQ. CDR3 sequence reads: CASSRGGWSGQVNTGELFF. The CDR3 region has the DNA TGCGCCAGCAGCCGGGGAGGCTGGTCGGGACAGGTGAACACCGGGGAGCTGTTTTTT.

The rearrangement uses TRBV18 and TRBJ2-2; D gene uncertain. V lost 3 bases, J lost 3 bases, and 14 bases lay in between. Germline CDR1 is KGHSH and CDR2 is LQKENI. The CDR3 length is 16 residues. CDR3 DNA: TGTGCCAGCTCACCGTCCGGCGGATCGGACACCGGGGAGCTGTTTTTT. Protein sequence: CASSPSGGSDTGELFF. Full variable domain (outside the CDR3, taken from reference TRBV18 and TRBJ2-2): NAGVMQNPRHLVRRRGQEARLRCSPMKGHSHVYWYRQLPEEGLKFMVYLQKENIIDESGMPKERFSAEFPKEGPSILRIQQVVRGDSAAYFCASSPSGGSDTGELFFGEGSRLTVL.

The gene calls are TRBV15 and TRBJ2-2; 13 nucleotides match TRBD2. Unmatched junction bases numbered 2, after V lost 2 bases and J lost 5 bases. The CDR3 totals 16 residues. Per germline, CDR1 LNHNV and CDR2 YYDKDF (reference sequence). CDR3 amino acids: CATSRPGLAGTGELFF. CDR3 coding DNA: TGTGCCACCAGCAGACCGGGACTAGCGGGAACCGGGGAGCTGTTTTTT.

The chain recombines TRBV5-4 with TRBJ2-5; 9 bases line up with TRBD1. The V and J ends lost 4 bases and 2 bases, in that order; junction bases with no gene match: 3. The germline V gene encodes CDR1 SGHNT and CDR2 YYREEE (reference sequence). This CDR3 spans 14 amino acids. CDR3 sequence: CASSQGTGQETQYF. The CDR3, as DNA: TGTGCCAGCAGCCAAGGGACAGGGCAAGAGACCCAGTACTTC. Combining the CDR3 with reference TRBV5-4 and TRBJ2-5 gives the whole variable domain ETGVTQSPTHLIKTRGQQVTLRCSSQSGHNTVSWYQQALGQGPQFIFQYYREEENGRGNFPPRFSGLQFPNYSSELNVNALELDDSALYLCASSQGTGQETQYFGPGTRLLVL.

The chain employs TRBV7-9 and TRBJ2-7, with TRBD2 matching over 8 bases. V was clipped by 1 base and J by 3 bases; unmatched bases: 8. CDR1 is SEHNR and CDR2 is FQNEAQ in the germline V gene (reference sequence). This CDR3 has 16 residues. DNA of the CDR3: TGTGCCAGCAGCTTAGGAATGACTAGCGAGGGCTACGAGCAGTACTTC. This codes for CASSLGMTSEGYEQYF.

This chain uses TRBV9 with TRBJ1-2; 11 bases align to TRBD1. The germline gives CDR1 SGDLS, CDR2 YYNGEE. J lost 6 bases, V lost 3 bases, and 7 bases had no gene match. The length of the CDR3 is 15 residues. CDR3 residues: CASSGSDRGQDGYTF. The CDR3 DNA reads TGTGCCAGCAGCGGATCGGACAGGGGGCAGGATGGCTACACCTTC.

In this sample, this clone turned up once. This chain uses TRBV4-3 with TRBJ1-5; D is ambiguous. This CDR3 is built from 15 residues. CDR1 is LGHNA, CDR2 YSLEER, per germline. Between the trimmed V and J ends, which lost 4 bases and 2 bases, there was a span of 12 bases. The CDR3 region has the DNA TGCGCCAGCAGCCGCTCATCCGGGGGCAATCAGCCCCAGCATTTT. Protein: CASSRSSGGNQPQHF.

The V gene is TRBV21-1, the J gene TRBJ2-2; the table assigns TRBD1, which was not confirmed against the DNA. TRBV21-1 is reported as a pseudogene. This CDR3 spans 15 amino acids. The chain's CDR3 is CARGDRASNTGELFF. As DNA, the CDR3 is TGTGCCAGGGGGGACAGGGCCAGCAACACCGGGGAGCTGTTTTTT.

The V call is TRBV19, the J call TRBJ1-1; weak D call: TRBD1 (5 bases). Looked up from germline, CDR1 is LNHDA and CDR2 is SQIVND (reference sequence). The CDR3 totals 13 residues. The V and J ends lost 7 bases and 2 bases respectively, with 11 bases between them. The CDR3 sequence: CASNPGLNTEAFF. Here the CDR3 DNA reads TGTGCCAGTAATCCAGGGCTCAACACTGAAGCTTTCTTT.

The chain links TRBV5-5 to TRBJ1-2; no clear D gene. Germline V gives CDR1 SGHKS, CDR2 YYEKEE (reference sequence). The CDR3 is made up of 15 amino acids. Trimming pared 4 bases from V and 1 base from J, leaving 14 bases between. The CDR3 region is CASSRARESNYGYTF. In DNA form, the CDR3 reads TGTGCCAGCAGCCGGGCCCGGGAGAGTAACTATGGCTACACCTTC.

J is TRBJ2-7 and V is TRBV7-6, with 9 bases fitting TRBD2. Germline CDR1 and CDR2: SGHVS and FNYEAQ. Unmatched junction bases numbered 11, after V lost 5 bases and J lost 0 bases. The CDR3 runs to 17 residues. This chain's CDR3 is CASSLPPGGGVSYEQYF. The CDR3 nucleotides are TGTGCCAGCAGCCTCCCCCCCGGCGGGGGGGTCTCCTACGAGCAGTACTTC.

V gene TRBV4-3 combines with J gene TRBJ1-5; no definite D call. CDR1 is LGHNA, CDR2 YSLEER, per germline. V shed 4 bases and J shed 7 bases, with 17 bases lying between them. The CDR3 consists of 15 residues. This CDR3 reads CASSPRLDTGQPQHF. The CDR3 bases are TGCGCCAGCAGCCCCAGGTTAGACACGGGCCAGCCCCAGCATTTT.

This clone came up a few times. The rearrangement links TRBV11-2 to TRBJ2-7; a possible D gene is TRBD1 (5 bases). The length of the CDR3 is 13 residues. V shed 1 base and J shed 2 bases, with 6 bases lying between them. Per germline, CDR1 SGHAT and CDR2 FQNNGV. Written as DNA, the CDR3 is TGTGCCAGCAGCTTAGGGGGCCCCTACGAGCAGTACTTC. Protein: CASSLGGPYEQYF.

The chain carries TRBV6-5 and TRBJ1-4, with D tentatively TRBD1 (5 bases). The CDR3 loop spans 14 amino acids. Trimming removed 6 bases from V and 8 bases from J, with 16 bases in between. The germline V gene has CDR1 MNHEY and CDR2 SVGAGI. This CDR3 is CASREGRRVEKLFF. The CDR3 DNA sequence: TGTGCCAGCAGAGAGGGACGGAGGGTCGAAAAACTGTTTTTT.

CDR3 residues: CASSPGWSGGPYEQYF. The CDR3 DNA reads TGTGCCAGCAGCCCTGGTTGGAGCGGGGGGCCCTACGAGCAGTACTTC. This sequence joins TRBV7-2 and TRBJ2-7, with 9 bases that match TRBD2. CDR1 is SGHTA, CDR2 FQGNSA, per germline. Trimming cost V 5 bases and J 2 bases; bases outside gene matches: 10. The CDR3 runs to 16 residues.

This clone is classed as medium-sized. One base away lies a much larger clone, so this may be a sequencing read error. The genes are TRBV4-1 and TRBJ2-1; 9 bases agree with TRBD1. CDR1 MGHRA and CDR2 YSYEKL come from the germline V gene. This CDR3 is built from 15 residues. This CDR3 reads CPSSPQGAIYNEQFF. The CDR3 DNA follows: TGCCCCAGCAGCCCACAGGGGGCAATCTACAATGAGCAGTTCTTC.

This chain connects TRBV2 to TRBJ1-4; 10 bases agree with TRBD1. The germline gives CDR1 SNHLY, CDR2 FYNNEI. V was pared by 7 bases and J by 8 bases, with 7 bases of the junction left unmatched. There are 14 residues in the CDR3. CDR3: CASTGTGAREKLFF. CDR3 bases: TGTGCCAGCACCGGGACAGGGGCGAGGGAAAAACTGTTTTTT.

This sequence joins TRBV15 and TRBJ1-2; D may be TRBD1 (5 bases). Trimming took off 1 base at V and 7 bases at J, with 13 bases between the two ends. The V gene's germline CDR1 is LNHNV and CDR2 YYDKDF (reference sequence). The CDR3 runs 14 residues. The CDR3 sequence is CATSRAGTGRGYTF. The CDR3 DNA follows: TGTGCCACCAGCAGAGCGGGGACTGGGCGTGGCTACACCTTC.

The chain combines TRBV6-5 with TRBJ2-7; maybe TRBD1 (5 bases). V lost 6 bases, J lost 2 bases, and 8 bases lay in between. The CDR3 has 12 residues. CDR1 is MNHEY, CDR2 SVGAGI, per germline. The CDR3 here is CASRGHAYEQYF. CDR3 in DNA: TGTGCCAGCAGAGGACATGCCTACGAGCAGTACTTC.

V gene TRBV9 combines with J gene TRBJ2-3, with 7 positions matching TRBD1. Germline-derived CDR1 and CDR2 are SGDLS and YYNGEE. V lost 4 bases to trimming and J lost 0 bases; unmatched junction nucleotides: 2. The length of the CDR3 is 14 residues. The DNA for the CDR3 is TGTGCCAGCAGCATGGGACAGAGCACAGATACGCAGTATTTT. It yields the protein CASSMGQSTDTQYF.

Ten or more counts support this clone. The rearrangement links TRBV6-2 or TRBV6-3 to TRBJ1-1, with D unresolved. The CDR3 runs 14 residues. Germline V CDR1 and CDR2: MNHEY, SVGEGT. The V gene lost 0 bases and the J gene lost 6 bases, with 11 bases spanning the gap. The CDR3 reads CASSYSVEAPEAFF. CDR3 sequence (DNA): TGTGCCAGCAGTTACTCCGTCGAGGCCCCTGAAGCTTTCTTT.

The gene calls are TRBV19 and TRBJ1-1; D may be TRBD1 (6 bases). Looked up from germline, CDR1 is LNHDA and CDR2 is SQIVND (reference sequence). Between the trimmed V and J ends, which lost 8 bases and 4 bases, there was a span of 17 bases. The CDR3 runs 14 residues. DNA of the CDR3: TGTGCCAGTTCAGACCAGGGGTCGGGCACTGAAGCTTTCTTT. Translating gives CASSDQGSGTEAFF.

The rearrangement joins TRBV13 to TRBJ1-1; 8 bases map to TRBD1. This CDR3 is built from 15 residues. V shed 5 bases, J shed 6 bases, and the junction held 11 bases outside the gene matches. The germline V gene has CDR1 PRHDT and CDR2 FYEKMQ (reference sequence). The CDR3 region has the DNA TGTGCCAGCAGCGCTCCACCGGACAGGGCAGCTGAAGCTTTCTTT. Translating it yields CASSAPPDRAAEAFF.

The chain links TRBV5-1 to TRBJ1-1; D possibly corresponds to TRBD1 (6 bases). Per the germline V gene, CDR1 is SGHRS and CDR2 is YFSETQ. The ends were cut back, 3 bases at V and 5 bases at J, with 11 bases in the middle. This CDR3 has 13 amino acids. The CDR3 here is CASSSRGGTEAFF. As DNA, the CDR3 is TGCGCCAGCAGCTCCAGGGGAGGGACTGAAGCTTTCTTT.